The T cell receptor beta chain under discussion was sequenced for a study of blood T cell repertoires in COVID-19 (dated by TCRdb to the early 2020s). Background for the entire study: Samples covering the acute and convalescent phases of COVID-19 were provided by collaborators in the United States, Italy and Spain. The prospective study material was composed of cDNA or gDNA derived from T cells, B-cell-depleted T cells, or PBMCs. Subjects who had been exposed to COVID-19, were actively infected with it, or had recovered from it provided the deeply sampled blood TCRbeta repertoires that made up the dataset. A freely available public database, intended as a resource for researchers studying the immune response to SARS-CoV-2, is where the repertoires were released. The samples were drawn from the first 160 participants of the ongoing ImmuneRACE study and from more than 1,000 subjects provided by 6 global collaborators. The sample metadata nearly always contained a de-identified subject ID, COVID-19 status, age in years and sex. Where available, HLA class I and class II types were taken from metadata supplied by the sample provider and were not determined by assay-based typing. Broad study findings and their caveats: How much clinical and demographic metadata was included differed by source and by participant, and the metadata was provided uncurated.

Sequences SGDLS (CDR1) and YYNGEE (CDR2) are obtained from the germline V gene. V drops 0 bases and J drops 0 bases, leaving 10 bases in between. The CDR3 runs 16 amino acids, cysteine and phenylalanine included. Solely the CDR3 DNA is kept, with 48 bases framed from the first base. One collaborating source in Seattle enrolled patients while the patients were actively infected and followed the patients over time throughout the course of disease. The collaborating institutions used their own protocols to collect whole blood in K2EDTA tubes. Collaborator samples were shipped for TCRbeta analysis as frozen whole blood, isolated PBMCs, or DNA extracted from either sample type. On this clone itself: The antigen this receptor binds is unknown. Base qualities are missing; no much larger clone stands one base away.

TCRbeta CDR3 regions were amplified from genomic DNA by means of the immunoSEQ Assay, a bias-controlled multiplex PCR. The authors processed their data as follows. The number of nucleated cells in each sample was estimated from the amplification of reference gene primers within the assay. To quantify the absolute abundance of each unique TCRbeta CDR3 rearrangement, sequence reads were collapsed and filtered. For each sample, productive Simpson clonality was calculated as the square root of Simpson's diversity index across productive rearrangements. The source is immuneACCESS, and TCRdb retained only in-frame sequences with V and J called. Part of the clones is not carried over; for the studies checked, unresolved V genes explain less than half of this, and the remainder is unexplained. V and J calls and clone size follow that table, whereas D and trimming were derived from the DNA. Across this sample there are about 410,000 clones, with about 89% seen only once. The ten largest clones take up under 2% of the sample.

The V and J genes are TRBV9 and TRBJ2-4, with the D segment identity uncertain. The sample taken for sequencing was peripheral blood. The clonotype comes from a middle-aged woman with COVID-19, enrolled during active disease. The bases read TGTGCCAGCAGCGTAGACAGCACGGTAGCCAAAAACATTCAGTACTTC. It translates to CASSVDSTVAKNIQYF.